The T cell receptor beta chain under discussion was sequenced for a study of T-cell reconstitution after alpha-beta-depleted transplantation in children. Overall study results and limits: The high TCRbeta diversity at day 60 in some patients came from surviving recipient T cells and thymic progenitors. Newly generated T cells supplied most T-cell counts and diversity one year post-transplant. There were reportedly several hundred expanded graft clones from which alpha-beta T cells came about two months after transplant.

Of note for this clonotype: Its target is not known.

The TCRbeta library incorporated unique molecular identifiers. TCRdb reanalysed the PCR reads using MiXCR and keeps one entry per CDR3 protein. The data contain around 90,000 distinct CDR3 sequences, about 14% of them singletons. This CDR3 has 14 amino acids. The V segment lost 5 bases and the J segment 2 bases; nucleotides outside the gene matches: 5. The clonotype originates from a male patient aged 2-15 years who had a stem cell transplant for acute lymphoblastic leukemia, so the T cells may come from the graft donor. Sample: PBMCs, mostly from graft donor cells, taken 180 days after TCRalphabeta/CD19-depleted stem cell transplant. The chain links TRBV12-3 or TRBV12-4 to TRBJ1-2; 7 nucleotides agree with TRBD1. Here the CDR3 DNA reads TGTGCCAGCAGTGTGACAGGGCCGAACTATGGCTACACCTTC. It codes for CASSVTGPNYGYTF.